This is a list of T cell receptor beta chains from one sample in a study of blood T cell repertoires in COVID-19. The repertoire was sequenced with immunoSEQ multiplex PCR; TCRdb's copy has only in-frame clones and lacks some. The sample holds 25,000 to 30,000 clones, around 92% seen once. Material for sequencing was peripheral blood. All receptors come from a woman aged 65 to 85 with COVID-19, enrolled during active disease. The CDR3 runs from the conserved cysteine through the conserved F or W. The D gene is left open where the match is weak. Only some rows state a clone size, as once, few, many or a class for expanded clones.

. | . | TRBJ2-1 | TRBV6-4 | CASSEGFAGMNEQFF | TGTGCCAGCAGTGAAGGTTTCGCAGGGATGAATGAGCAGTTCTTC
. | . | TRBJ2-5 | TRBV19 | CATKNRGGETQYF | TGTGCCACTAAGAACAGGGGGGGAGAGACCCAGTACTTC
. | . | TRBJ2-5 | TRBV19 | CASSMGASGYQETQYF | TGTGCCAGTAGTATGGGGGCTAGCGGATACCAAGAGACCCAGTACTTC
TRBD1 | . | TRBJ1-2 | TRBV2 | CASRGQGQNYGYTF | TGTGCCAGCAGGGGACAGGGTCAGAACTATGGCTACACCTTC
TRBD1 | . | TRBJ1-5 | TRBV7-8 | CASSSQLGTGGRGNQPQHF | TGTGCCAGCAGCTCCCAACTGGGGACAGGGGGCCGGGGCAATCAGCCCCAGCATTTT
. | . | TRBJ2-7 | TRBV9 | CASSPQVGGGIPHEQYF | TGTGCCAGCAGCCCTCAGGTGGGGGGGGGCATTCCCCACGAGCAGTACTTC
. | . | TRBJ2-1 | TRBV27 | CASSSFRTGGNEQFF | TGTGCCAGCAGTTCTTTTCGAACGGGTGGCAATGAGCAGTTCTTC
. | once | TRBJ2-7 | TRBV20-1 | CSALDSYEQYF | TGCAGTGCGCTAGATTCCTACGAGCAGTACTTC
. | . | TRBJ2-7 | TRBV11-2 | CASSLNRADSYEQYF | TGTGCCAGCAGCCTAAACAGGGCCGACTCGTACGAGCAGTACTTC
TRBD2 | . | TRBJ2-3 | TRBV19 | CASTPGLAGGAGTDTQYF | TGTGCCAGTACCCCGGGACTAGCGGGAGGCGCCGGGACAGATACGCAGTATTTT
. | . | TRBJ2-1 | TRBV9 | CASSVAELAIYEQFF | TGTGCCAGCAGCGTAGCTGAGCTAGCAATCTATGAGCAGTTCTTC
TRBD1 | . | TRBJ1-4 | TRBV19 | CASTWTGGADEKLFF | TGTGCCAGTACTTGGACAGGGGGCGCAGATGAAAAACTGTTTTTT
. | . | TRBJ1-3 | TRBV4-2 | CASSQGFQGYTIYF | TGTGCCAGCAGCCAAGGGTTTCAGGGATACACCATATATTTT
. | once | TRBJ1-1 | TRBV19 | CASSHKRDTEAFF | TGTGCCAGTAGTCATAAGAGAGACACTGAAGCTTTCTTT
TRBD1 | . | TRBJ1-1 | TRBV28 | CASGFGTGLEAFF | TGTGCCAGCGGCTTTGGGACAGGCCTTGAAGCTTTCTTT
. | . | TRBJ1-2 | TRBV19 | CASSMAGVMAGGYTF | TGTGCCAGTAGTATGGCAGGTGTCATGGCTGGCGGCTACACCTTC
TRBD2 | . | TRBJ2-5 | TRBV7-6 | CASSQRNSGPQETQYF | TGTGCCAGCAGCCAACGTAATAGCGGGCCCCAAGAGACCCAGTACTTC
. | . | TRBJ1-1 | TRBV30 | CAWSGTPRARNTEAFF | TGTGCCTGGAGTGGAACCCCGAGAGCTAGGAACACTGAAGCTTTCTTT
TRBD1 | . | TRBJ1-5 | TRBV28 | CASSIGQGRSGSNQPQHF | TGTGCCAGCAGTATCGGACAGGGTCGCAGTGGTAGCAATCAGCCCCAGCATTTT
. | . | TRBJ1-1 | TRBV7-2 | CASSQRGGWDTEAFF | TGTGCCAGCAGCCAACGGGGGGGCTGGGACACTGAAGCTTTCTTT
. | . | TRBJ1-5 | TRBV28 | CASSPQVFVGRAAQHF | TGTGCCAGCAGTCCTCAGGTTTTTGTGGGGAGAGCGGCCCAGCATTTT
TRBD1 | . | TRBJ1-1 | TRBV6-6 | CASRQTGGVDTEAFF | TGTGCCAGCAGACAAACAGGGGGCGTCGACACTGAAGCTTTCTTT
. | . | TRBJ1-6 | TRBV30 | CAWSVVQYNSPLHF | TGTGCCTGGAGTGTTGTACAGTATAATTCACCCCTCCACTTT
TRBD1 | . | TRBJ2-5 | TRBV5-1 | CASSTLLDRVETQYF | TGCGCCAGCAGTACCCTTTTGGACAGGGTCGAGACCCAGTACTTC
TRBD2 | once | TRBJ2-7 | TRBV2 | CASSDRESGRAGEQYF | TGTGCCAGCAGTGATAGGGAGAGCGGGAGGGCCGGCGAGCAGTACTTC
. | . | TRBJ2-3 | TRBV12-2 | CASRLGDRSTSGSRGDTQYF | TGTGCAAGTCGCTTAGGGGATCGGAGTACGAGCGGGAGTAGGGGGGATACGCAGTATTTT
. | . | TRBJ2-1 | TRBV9 | CASSENGVGGEQFF | TGTGCCAGCAGCGAGAACGGGGTGGGTGGTGAGCAGTTCTTC
TRBD2 | . | TRBJ2-1 | TRBV9 | CASSVAGGGNEQFF | TGTGCCAGCAGCGTAGCGGGGGGAGGCAATGAGCAGTTCTTC
. | . | TRBJ2-7 | TRBV19 | CASSISDSPYEQYF | TGTGCCAGTAGTATATCGGACAGCCCCTACGAGCAGTACTTC
. | . | TRBJ1-4 | TRBV7-6 | CASRFTGHEKLFF | TGTGCCAGCAGGTTTACAGGGCATGAAAAACTGTTTTTT
TRBD2 | . | TRBJ2-3 | TRBV14 | CASSPRRGANTDTQYF | TGTGCCAGCAGTCCGCGGCGGGGGGCGAACACAGATACGCAGTATTTT
. | . | TRBJ2-1 | TRBV7-8 | CASSQPLPAAGPFEQFF | TGTGCCAGCAGCCAACCTCTACCAGCGGCGGGCCCGTTTGAGCAGTTCTTC
. | . | TRBJ1-4 | TRBV28 | CASSQDDGNLSEKLFF | TGTGCCAGCAGTCAAGACGACGGGAATCTCAGTGAAAAACTGTTTTTT
. | . | TRBJ1-5 | TRBV30 | CAWSRTWEEPQHF | TGTGCCTGGAGTAGGACCTGGGAGGAGCCCCAGCATTTT
TRBD2 | . | TRBJ2-1 | TRBV19 | CASSIGGASGRGEQFF | TGTGCCAGTAGTATAGGTGGGGCTAGCGGGAGGGGTGAGCAGTTCTTC
. | . | TRBJ1-3 | TRBV6-1 | CASSDWAGLSGNTIYF | TGTGCCAGCAGTGATTGGGCGGGGCTTTCGGGAAACACCATATATTTT
TRBD1 | . | TRBJ2-5 | TRBV7-9 | CASSLRDRVETQYF | TGTGCCAGCAGCCTCCGGGACAGGGTTGAGACCCAGTACTTC
. | . | TRBJ2-1 | TRBV5-4 | CASSLGWRGQEQFF | TGTGCCAGCAGCTTGGGTTGGAGGGGACAGGAGCAGTTCTTC
. | once | TRBJ1-4 | TRBV7-8 | CASTLGSTNEKLFF | TGTGCCAGCACGTTGGGCTCAACTAATGAAAAACTGTTTTTT
TRBD1 | . | TRBJ2-7 | TRBV6-2/TRBV6-3 | CASSYPDRVAYEQYF | TGTGCCAGCAGTTACCCTGACAGGGTTGCCTACGAGCAGTACTTC
TRBD2 | . | TRBJ2-5 | TRBV18 | CASSPPDQGLVQETQYF | TGTGCCAGCTCACCACCGGATCAGGGACTAGTCCAAGAGACCCAGTACTTC
. | . | TRBJ2-1 | TRBV12-3/TRBV12-4 | CASSSGYNEQFF | TGTGCCAGCAGTAGCGGCTACAATGAGCAGTTCTTC
TRBD2 | . | TRBJ2-1 | TRBV6-1 | CATRRPSGYNEQFF | TGTGCCACCCGTCGCCCTAGCGGGTACAATGAGCAGTTCTTC
. | . | TRBJ2-1 | TRBV12-3/TRBV12-4 | CASSSYNEQFF | TGTGCCAGCAGTTCTTACAATGAGCAGTTCTTC
TRBD1 | . | TRBJ2-2 | TRBV10-2 | CATHRGQDTGELFF | TGCGCCACCCATAGGGGGCAGGACACCGGGGAGCTGTTTTTT
TRBD2 | . | TRBJ2-1 | TRBV11-2 | CASSFLAGGYNEQFF | TGTGCCAGCAGCTTTCTAGCGGGAGGCTACAATGAGCAGTTCTTC
. | . | TRBJ2-1 | TRBV7-3 | CASSLRGTGEQFF | TGTGCCAGCAGCTTAAGGGGGACTGGTGAGCAGTTCTTC
. | . | TRBJ1-1 | TRBV6-5 | CASSFPGHTEAFF | TGTGCCAGCAGTTTTCCAGGGCACACTGAAGCTTTCTTT